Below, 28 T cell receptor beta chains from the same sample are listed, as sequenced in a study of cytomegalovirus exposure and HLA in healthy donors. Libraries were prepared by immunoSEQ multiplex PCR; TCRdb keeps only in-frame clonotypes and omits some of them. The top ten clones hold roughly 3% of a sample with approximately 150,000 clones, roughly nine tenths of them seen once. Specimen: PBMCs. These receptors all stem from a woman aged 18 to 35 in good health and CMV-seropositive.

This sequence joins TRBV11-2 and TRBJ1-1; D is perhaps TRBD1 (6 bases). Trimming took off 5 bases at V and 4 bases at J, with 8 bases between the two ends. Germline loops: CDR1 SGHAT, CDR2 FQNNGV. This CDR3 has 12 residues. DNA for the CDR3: TGTGCCAGCAGCGTGGGGGCCACTGAAGCTTTCTTT. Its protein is CASSVGATEAFF.

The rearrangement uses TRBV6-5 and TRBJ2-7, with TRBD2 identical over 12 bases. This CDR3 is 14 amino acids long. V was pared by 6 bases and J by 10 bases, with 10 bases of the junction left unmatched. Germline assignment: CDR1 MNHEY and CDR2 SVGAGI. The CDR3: CASSPTTSGSGQYF. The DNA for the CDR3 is TGTGCCAGCAGCCCCACGACTAGCGGGAGCGGCCAGTACTTC.

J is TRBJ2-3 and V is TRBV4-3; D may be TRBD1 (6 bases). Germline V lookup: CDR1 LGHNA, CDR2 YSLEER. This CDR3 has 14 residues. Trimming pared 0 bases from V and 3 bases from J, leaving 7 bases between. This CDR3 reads CASSQDRGTDTQYF. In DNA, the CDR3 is TGCGCCAGCAGCCAAGACAGGGGAACAGATACGCAGTATTTT.

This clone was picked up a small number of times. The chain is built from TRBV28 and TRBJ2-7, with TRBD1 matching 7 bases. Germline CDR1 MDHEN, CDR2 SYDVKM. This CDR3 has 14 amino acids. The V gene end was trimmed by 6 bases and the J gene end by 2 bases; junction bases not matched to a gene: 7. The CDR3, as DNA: TGTGCCAGCAGCCTTGACAGGGACGCCTACGAGCAGTACTTC. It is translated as CASSLDRDAYEQYF.

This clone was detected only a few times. CDR3 in amino acids: CASSLREPPYEQYF. In DNA form, the CDR3 reads TGTGCCAGCAGTTTACGGGAACCCCCCTACGAGCAGTACTTC. The J gene is TRBJ2-7, the V gene TRBV28, with a possible D match to TRBD2 (5 bases). V lost 2 bases, J lost 2 bases, and 10 bases lay in between. This CDR3 is built from 14 residues. Germline V lookup: CDR1 MDHEN, CDR2 SYDVKM.

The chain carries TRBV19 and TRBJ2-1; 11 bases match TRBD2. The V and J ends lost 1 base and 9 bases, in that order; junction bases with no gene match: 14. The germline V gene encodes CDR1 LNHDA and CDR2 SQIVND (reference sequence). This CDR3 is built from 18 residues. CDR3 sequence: CASSIGPGLAAQLGEQFF. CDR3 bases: TGTGCCAGTAGTATAGGACCGGGACTAGCGGCCCAATTGGGTGAGCAGTTCTTC.

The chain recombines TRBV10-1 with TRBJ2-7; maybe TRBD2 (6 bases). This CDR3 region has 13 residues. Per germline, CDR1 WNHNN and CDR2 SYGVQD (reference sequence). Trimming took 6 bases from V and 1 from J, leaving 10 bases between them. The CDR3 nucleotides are TGCGCCAGCAGAGCTAGCGATTCCTACGAGCAGTACTTC. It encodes CASRASDSYEQYF.

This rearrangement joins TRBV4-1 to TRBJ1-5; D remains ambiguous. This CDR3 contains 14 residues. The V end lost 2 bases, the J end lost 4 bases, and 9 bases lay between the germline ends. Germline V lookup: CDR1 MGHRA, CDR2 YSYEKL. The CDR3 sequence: CASSQLKRNQPQHF. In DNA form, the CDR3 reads TGCGCCAGCAGCCAACTTAAACGGAATCAGCCCCAGCATTTT.

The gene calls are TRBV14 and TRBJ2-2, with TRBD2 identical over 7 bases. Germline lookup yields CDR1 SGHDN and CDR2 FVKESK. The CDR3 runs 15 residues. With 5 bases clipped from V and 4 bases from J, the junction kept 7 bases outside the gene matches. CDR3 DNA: TGTGCCAGCAGCACCGGACTAGGCAGCACCGGGGAGCTGTTTTTT. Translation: CASSTGLGSTGELFF. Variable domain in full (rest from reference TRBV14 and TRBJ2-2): EAGVTQFPSHSVIEKGQTVTLRCDPISGHDNLYWYRRVMGKEIKFLLHFVKESKQDESGMPNNRFLAERTGGTYSTLKVQPAELEDSGVYFCASSTGLGSTGELFFGEGSRLTVL.

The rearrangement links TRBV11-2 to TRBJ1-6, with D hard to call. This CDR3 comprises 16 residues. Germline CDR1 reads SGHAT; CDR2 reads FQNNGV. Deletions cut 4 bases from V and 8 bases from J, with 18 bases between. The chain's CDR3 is CASSSRWRHRDSPLHF. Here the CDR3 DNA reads TGTGCCAGCAGCTCAAGATGGAGGCACCGAGATTCACCCCTCCACTTT. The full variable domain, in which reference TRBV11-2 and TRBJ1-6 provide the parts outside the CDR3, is EAGVAQSPRYKIIEKRQSVAFWCNPISGHATLYWYQQILGQGPKLLIQFQNNGVVDDSQLPKDRFSAERLKGVDSTLKIQPAKLEDSAVYLCASSSRWRHRDSPLHFGNGTRLTVT.

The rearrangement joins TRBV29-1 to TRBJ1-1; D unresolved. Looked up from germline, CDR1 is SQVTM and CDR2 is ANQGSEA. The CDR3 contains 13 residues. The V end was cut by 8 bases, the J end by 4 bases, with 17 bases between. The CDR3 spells CSLRTGRGTEAFF. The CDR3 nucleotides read TGCAGCCTGCGGACGGGTCGGGGCACTGAAGCTTTCTTT.

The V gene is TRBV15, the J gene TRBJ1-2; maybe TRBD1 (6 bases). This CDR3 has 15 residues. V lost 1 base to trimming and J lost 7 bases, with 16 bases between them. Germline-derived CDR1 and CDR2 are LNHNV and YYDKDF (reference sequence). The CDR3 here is CATSRAGAQGSGYTF. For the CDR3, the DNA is TGTGCCACCAGCAGAGCAGGGGCCCAGGGCTCTGGCTACACCTTC.

The CDR3 sequence is CASKEWSGGGMKTQYF. The CDR3 coding sequence is TGCGCCAGCAAGGAATGGTCTGGCGGGGGGATGAAGACCCAGTACTTC. This sequence joins TRBV5-1 and TRBJ2-5; 8 bases fit TRBD2. Germline values: CDR1 SGHRS, CDR2 YFSETQ. The CDR3 has 16 residues. Trimming cost V 6 bases and J 6 bases; bases outside gene matches: 16.

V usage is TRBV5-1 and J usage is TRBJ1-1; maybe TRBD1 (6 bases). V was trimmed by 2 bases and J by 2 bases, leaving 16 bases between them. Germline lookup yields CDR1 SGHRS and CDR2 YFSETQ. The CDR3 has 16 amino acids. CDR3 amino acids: CASSFTSGTPNTEAFF. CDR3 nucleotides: TGCGCCAGCAGCTTTACATCCGGGACACCTAACACTGAAGCTTTCTTT.

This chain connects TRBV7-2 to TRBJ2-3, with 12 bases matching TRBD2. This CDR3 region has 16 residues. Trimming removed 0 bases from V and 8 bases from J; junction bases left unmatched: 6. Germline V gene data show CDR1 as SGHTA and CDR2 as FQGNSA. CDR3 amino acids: CASSLAASGGEVTQYF. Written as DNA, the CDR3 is TGTGCCAGCAGCTTAGCTGCTAGCGGGGGGGAGGTTACGCAGTATTTT.

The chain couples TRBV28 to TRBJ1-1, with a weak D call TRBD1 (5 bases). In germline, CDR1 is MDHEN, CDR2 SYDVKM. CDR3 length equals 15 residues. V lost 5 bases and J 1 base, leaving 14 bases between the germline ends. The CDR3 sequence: CASSPMTVPNTEAFF. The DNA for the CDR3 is TGTGCCAGCAGTCCCATGACAGTTCCGAACACTGAAGCTTTCTTT.

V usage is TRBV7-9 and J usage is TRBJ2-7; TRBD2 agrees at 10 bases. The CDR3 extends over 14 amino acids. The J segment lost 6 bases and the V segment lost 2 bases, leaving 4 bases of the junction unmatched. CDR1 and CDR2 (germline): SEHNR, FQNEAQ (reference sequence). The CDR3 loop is CASSLSSGSSEQYF. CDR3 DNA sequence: TGTGCCAGCAGCTTATCTAGCGGGAGTAGCGAGCAGTACTTC.

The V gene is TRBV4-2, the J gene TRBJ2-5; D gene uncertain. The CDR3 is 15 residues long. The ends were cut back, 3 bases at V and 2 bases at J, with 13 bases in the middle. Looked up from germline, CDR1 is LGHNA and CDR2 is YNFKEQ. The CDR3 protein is CASSHQTGSQETQYF. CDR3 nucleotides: TGTGCCAGCAGCCATCAAACCGGGTCGCAAGAGACCCAGTACTTC.

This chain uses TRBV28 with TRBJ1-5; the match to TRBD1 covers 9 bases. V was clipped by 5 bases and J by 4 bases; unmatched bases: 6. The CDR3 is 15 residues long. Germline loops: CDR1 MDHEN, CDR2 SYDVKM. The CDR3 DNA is TGTGCCAGCAGTGCCGGGACAGGGAAAAATCAGCCCCAGCATTTT. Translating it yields CASSAGTGKNQPQHF.

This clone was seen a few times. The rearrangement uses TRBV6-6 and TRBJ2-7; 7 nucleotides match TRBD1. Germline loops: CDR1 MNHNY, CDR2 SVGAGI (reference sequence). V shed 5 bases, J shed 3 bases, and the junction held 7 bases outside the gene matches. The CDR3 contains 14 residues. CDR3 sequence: CASSAGTENYEQYF. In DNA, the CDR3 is TGTGCCAGCAGTGCCGGGACAGAGAACTACGAGCAGTACTTC.

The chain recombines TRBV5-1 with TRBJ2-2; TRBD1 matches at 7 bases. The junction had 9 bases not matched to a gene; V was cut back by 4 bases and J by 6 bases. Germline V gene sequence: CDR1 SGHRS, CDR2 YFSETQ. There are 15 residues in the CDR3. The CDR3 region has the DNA TGCGCCAGCAGCCTTAGACAGGGCTCCGCCGGGGAGCTGTTTTTT. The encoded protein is CASSLRQGSAGELFF.

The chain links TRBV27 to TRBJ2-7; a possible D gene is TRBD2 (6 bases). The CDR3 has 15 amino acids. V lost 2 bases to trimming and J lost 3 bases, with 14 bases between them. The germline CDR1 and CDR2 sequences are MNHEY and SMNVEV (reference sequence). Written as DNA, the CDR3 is TGTGCCAGCAGTTTACGAGTTGGGGGGTTCTACGAGCAGTACTTC. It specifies CASSLRVGGFYEQYF.

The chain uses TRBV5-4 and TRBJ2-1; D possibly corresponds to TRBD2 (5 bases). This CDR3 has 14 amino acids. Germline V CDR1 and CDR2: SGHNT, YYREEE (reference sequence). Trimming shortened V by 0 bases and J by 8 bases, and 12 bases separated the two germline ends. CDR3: CASSLEKVGDEQFF. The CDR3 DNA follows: TGTGCCAGCAGCTTGGAGAAGGTCGGGGATGAGCAGTTCTTC.

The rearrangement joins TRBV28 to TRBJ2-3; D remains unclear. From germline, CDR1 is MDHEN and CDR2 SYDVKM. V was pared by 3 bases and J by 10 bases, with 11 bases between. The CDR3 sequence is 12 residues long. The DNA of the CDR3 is TGTGCCAGCAGTTTTTCCCCCCGGGCGCAGTATTTT. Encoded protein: CASSFSPRAQYF.

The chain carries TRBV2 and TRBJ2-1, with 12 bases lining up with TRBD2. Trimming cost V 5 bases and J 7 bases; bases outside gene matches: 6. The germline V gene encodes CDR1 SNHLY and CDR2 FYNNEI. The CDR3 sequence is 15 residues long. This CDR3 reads CASSRLAGDRNEQFF. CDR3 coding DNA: TGTGCCAGCAGTCGACTAGCGGGAGACAGAAATGAGCAGTTCTTC.

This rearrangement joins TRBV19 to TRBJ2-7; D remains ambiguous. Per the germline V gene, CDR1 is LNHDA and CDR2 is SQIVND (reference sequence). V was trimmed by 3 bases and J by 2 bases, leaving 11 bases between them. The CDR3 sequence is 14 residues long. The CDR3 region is CASSILLDAYEQYF. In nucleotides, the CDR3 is TGTGCCAGTAGTATCCTACTCGATGCCTACGAGCAGTACTTC.

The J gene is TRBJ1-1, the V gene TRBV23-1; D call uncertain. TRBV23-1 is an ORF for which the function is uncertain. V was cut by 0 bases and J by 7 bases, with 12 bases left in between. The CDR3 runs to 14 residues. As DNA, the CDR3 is TGCGCCAGCAGTCAATCAGAGGCGTACCATGAAGCTTTCTTT. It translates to CASSQSEAYHEAFF.

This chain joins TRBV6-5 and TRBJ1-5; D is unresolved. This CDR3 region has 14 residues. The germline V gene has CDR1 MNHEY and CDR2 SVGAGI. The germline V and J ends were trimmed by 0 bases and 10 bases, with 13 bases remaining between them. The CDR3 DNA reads TGTGCCAGCAGTTACTCGTTTAGGGAGGGCCCCCAGCATTTT. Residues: CASSYSFREGPQHF.